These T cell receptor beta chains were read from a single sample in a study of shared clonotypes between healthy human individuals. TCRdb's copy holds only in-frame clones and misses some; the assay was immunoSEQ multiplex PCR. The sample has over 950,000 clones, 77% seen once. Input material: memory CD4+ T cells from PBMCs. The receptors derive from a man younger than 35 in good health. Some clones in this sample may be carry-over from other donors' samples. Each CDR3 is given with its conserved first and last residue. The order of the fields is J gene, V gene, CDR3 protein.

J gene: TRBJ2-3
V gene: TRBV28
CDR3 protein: CASSSSSGITDTQYF

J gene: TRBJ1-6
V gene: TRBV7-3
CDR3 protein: CASSLGLRGTLHF

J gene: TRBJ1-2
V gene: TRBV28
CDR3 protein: CASSIGTYSFNYGYTF

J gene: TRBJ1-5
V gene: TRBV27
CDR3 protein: CASSTHPPGSPQHF

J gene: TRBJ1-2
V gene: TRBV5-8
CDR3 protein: CASSLDGRFYGYTF

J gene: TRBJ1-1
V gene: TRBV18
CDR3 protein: CASLKTGETEAFF

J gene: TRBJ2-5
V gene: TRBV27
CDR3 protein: CASSWRVREAQYF

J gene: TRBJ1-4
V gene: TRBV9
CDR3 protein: CASSGQAATEKLFF

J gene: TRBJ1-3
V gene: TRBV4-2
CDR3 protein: CASSQGELQVLSGNTIYF

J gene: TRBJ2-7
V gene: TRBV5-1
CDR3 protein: CASSWWGAEEQYF

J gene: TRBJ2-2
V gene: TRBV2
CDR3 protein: CASSYITGDTGELFF

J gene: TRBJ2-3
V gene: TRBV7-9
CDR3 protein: CASSFRWTGITDTQYF

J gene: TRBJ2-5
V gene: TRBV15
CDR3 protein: CATSRLGETQYF

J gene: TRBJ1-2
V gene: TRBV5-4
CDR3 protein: CASSAGGEWDYGYTF